This entry is about one T cell receptor beta chain. Its antigen remains unidentified. This sample stems from a study of cytomegalovirus exposure and HLA in healthy donors. General study points: Cytomegalovirus status was reportedly diagnosed by the classifier with high sensitivity and specificity. It was confirmed in vitro that a few of the CMV-associated chains were specific for CMV antigens.

Trimming removed 2 bases at V and 6 bases at J, with 19 bases between. Germline values: CDR1 MNHEY, CDR2 SMNVEV (reference sequence). The length of the CDR3 is 16 residues. Generated by immunoSEQ multiplex PCR, the TCRdb table keeps only in-frame clones and is missing some. The data show 100,000 to 150,000 clones, about 96% seen once. The J gene is TRBJ1-1, the V gene TRBV27, with D unclear. The receptor's source is a man between 18 and 35 years old in good health and CMV-seronegative. Sequenced: PBMCs. CDR3 in amino acids: CASSLRFEAGVAEAFF. CDR3 DNA sequence: TGTGCCAGCAGTTTAAGGTTCGAGGCCGGAGTCGCTGAAGCTTTCTTT.